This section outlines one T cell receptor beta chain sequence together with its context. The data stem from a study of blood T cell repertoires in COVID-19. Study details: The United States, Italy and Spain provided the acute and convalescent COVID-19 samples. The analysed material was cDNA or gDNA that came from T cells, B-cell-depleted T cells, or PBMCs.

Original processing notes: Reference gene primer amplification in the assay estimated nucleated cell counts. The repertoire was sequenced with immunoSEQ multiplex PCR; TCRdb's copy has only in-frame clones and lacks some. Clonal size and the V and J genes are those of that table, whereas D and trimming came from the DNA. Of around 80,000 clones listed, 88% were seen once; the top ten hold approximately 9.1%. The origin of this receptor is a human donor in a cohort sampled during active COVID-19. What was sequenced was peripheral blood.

The DNA for the CDR3 is TGTGCCAGCAGCTTAATTTCCCAGGTTCTGGTCACCGGGGAGCTGTTTTTT. Translating gives CASSLISQVLVTGELFF. The chain carries TRBV7-8 and TRBJ2-2; D remains ambiguous. This CDR3 contains 17 residues. V was shortened by 2 bases and J by 4 bases, with 17 bases between the two germline ends. The germline V gene encodes CDR1 SGHVS and CDR2 FQNEAQ.